The T cell receptor beta chain described here comes from a study of blood T cells in healthy people across ages. Peripheral blood, about 9.3 milliliters per donor, was collected. Samples each yielded at least 5.5 micrograms of total RNA. A sample-barcoded 5' primer and a J-beta primer mix were used in a second PCR of roughly 7 to 11 cycles. TCRdb redid the calling of the 5' RACE reads with MiXCR, one entry per CDR3 protein. This sample carries roughly 800,000 distinct CDR3 sequences, 55% to 70% of them seen once, and the ten largest clones take 20% to 25%. This sequence originates from a man aged 25-45 years in good health. Sequenced sample: blood.

In nucleotides, the CDR3 is TGCAGTGCGCCGGGACTCACTCTCCAGACCCAGTACTTC. This translates into CSAPGLTLQTQYF. The rearrangement joins TRBV20-1 to TRBJ2-5; perhaps TRBD2 as D (6 bases). The CDR3 is made up of 13 amino acids. Germline-derived CDR1 and CDR2 are DFQATT and SNEGSKA (reference sequence). Trimming took off 6 bases at V and 6 bases at J, with 17 bases between the two ends.